These 2 T cell receptor beta chains were sequenced from one sample in a study of CD8+ T cells in alopecia areata. Treatment of the sample: oral pan-JAK inhibitor, 5-10 mg twice daily. cDNA reverse transcribed from extracted RNA served as the sequencing template. Sequencing used immunoSEQ multiplex PCR; TCRdb keeps in-frame clones, though not all of them. The sample has around 140,000 clones, around 86% seen once; the top ten hold less than 15%. The starting material was CD8+ T cells sorted from blood, obtained at week 4, from a patient treated with tofacitinib. These receptor sequences come from a human donor with alopecia areata.

This clone was counted once. V gene TRBV10-3 combines with J gene TRBJ1-2; D may be TRBD1 (6 bases). CDR3 length equals 15 residues. V was cut by 6 bases and J by 2 bases, with 16 bases left in between. Germline loops: CDR1 ENHRY, CDR2 SYGVKD. Here the CDR3 reads CAISEPQGKNYGYTF. The CDR3 nucleotides are TGTGCCATCAGCGAGCCTCAGGGGAAGAACTATGGCTACACCTTC.

This clone was detected a few times. The chain links TRBV27 to TRBJ1-5, with D tentatively TRBD1 (6 bases). Trimming removed 7 bases at V and 5 bases at J, with 12 bases between. CDR1 is MNHEY and CDR2 is SMNVEV in the germline V gene (reference sequence). There are 13 residues in the CDR3. The CDR3 DNA reads as TGTGCCAGCATGGGGGGGGCTTATCAGCCCCAGCATTTT. It yields the protein CASMGGAYQPQHF.